The sequence of this T cell receptor beta chain was determined in a study of memory CD4+ T cells and cytomegalovirus serostatus. Germline-derived CDR1 and CDR2 are SGHTA and FQGNSA. This CDR3 is 13 amino acids long. The V end was cut by 1 base, the J end by 8 bases, with 8 bases between. The table lists this clone with a few counts. Some clones are missing from TCRdb's copy, which holds only in-frame ones; the method was immunoSEQ multiplex PCR. The sample comprises about 50,000 clones, around four fifths of which are singletons, and about 0.73% rests with the top ten. Single viable CD3+CD4+CD8-CD45RO+ cells were sorted as the memory CD4+ T cells. CD4+ T cells were isolated by positive magnetic selection.

Material for sequencing was memory CD4+ T cells from blood. This receptor was obtained from an adult in good health and CMV-seronegative. The J gene is TRBJ1-4, the V gene TRBV7-2; D unresolved. CDR3 in DNA: TGTGCCAGCAGCTTAGTCGCAGACGAAAAACTGTTTTTT. Protein sequence: CASSLVADEKLFF. Complete variable domain (other parts from reference TRBV7-2 and TRBJ1-4): GAGVSQSPSNKVTEKGKDVELRCDPISGHTALYWYRQSLGQGLEFLIYFQGNSAPDKSGLPSDRFSAERTGGSVSTLTIQRTQQEDSAVYLCASSLVADEKLFFGSGTQLSVL.